This T cell receptor beta chain appears in the sequencing data of a study of T cells in localized non-small cell lung cancer. Generated by immunoSEQ multiplex PCR, the TCRdb table keeps only in-frame clones and is missing some. The sample yields 15,000 or so clones, about 89% seen once. Broader study findings: Since sequencing was restricted to only one region of the tumor, intratumor heterogeneity remains a possibility.

The CDR3 consists of 16 residues. The germline V and J ends were trimmed by 3 bases and 5 bases, with 21 bases remaining between them. CDR1 SGDLS and CDR2 YYNGEE come from the germline V gene. This clone was detected only once. Its cognate antigen is unknown. This chain joins TRBV9 and TRBJ2-7; D might be TRBD1 or TRBD2, each matching 5 bases. The input for sequencing was peripheral blood mononuclear cells, taken before any cancer treatment. The clonotype was recovered from a male donor older than 55 with stage II lung adenocarcinoma. The chain's CDR3 is CASSALFGTVRHEQYF. In DNA, the CDR3 is TGTGCCAGCAGCGCCCTATTTGGGACGGTGAGGCACGAGCAGTACTTC. Filled out from reference TRBV9 and TRBJ2-7, the complete variable domain reads DSGVTQTPKHLITATGQRVTLRCSPRSGDLSVYWYQQSLDQGLQFLIQYYNGEERAKGNILERFSAQQFPDLHSELNLSSLELGDSALYFCASSALFGTVRHEQYFGPGTRLTVT.